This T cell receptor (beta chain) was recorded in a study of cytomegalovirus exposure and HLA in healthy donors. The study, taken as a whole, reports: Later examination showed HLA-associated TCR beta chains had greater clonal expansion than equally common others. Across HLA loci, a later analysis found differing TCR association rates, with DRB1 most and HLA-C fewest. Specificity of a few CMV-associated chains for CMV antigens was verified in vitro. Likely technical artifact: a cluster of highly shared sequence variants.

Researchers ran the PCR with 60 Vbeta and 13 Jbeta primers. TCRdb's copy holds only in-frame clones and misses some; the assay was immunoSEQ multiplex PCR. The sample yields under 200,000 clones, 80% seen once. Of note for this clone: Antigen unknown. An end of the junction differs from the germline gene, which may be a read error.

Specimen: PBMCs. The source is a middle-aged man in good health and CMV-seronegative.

CDR3 in amino acids: CSSSSTYGYTF. Written as DNA, the CDR3 is TGTTCCAGCAGCTCGACTTATGGCTACACCTTC. J is TRBJ1-2 and V is TRBV7-9; no reliable D call. This CDR3 is built from 11 residues. CDR1 and CDR2 (germline): SEHNR, FQNEAQ (reference sequence).